Following are 30 T cell receptor beta chains from one sample sequenced in a study of blood T cells in healthy people across ages. It was with a sample-barcoded 5' primer and a J-beta primer mix that a second PCR of about 6 to 12 cycles was run. TCRdb recomputed calls from the 5' RACE reads with MiXCR, one row per CDR3 protein. The sample contains about 1.1 million distinct CDR3 sequences, 35% to 45% of which appear only once. Specimen: blood. These receptors came from a man between 18 and 35 years old in good health.

The rearrangement joins TRBV20-1 to TRBJ1-5; D remains unclear. CDR1 and CDR2 from the germline V gene are DFQATT and SNEGSKA (reference sequence). This CDR3 has 15 amino acids. Deletions cut 1 base from V and 4 bases from J, with 14 bases between. Here the CDR3 reads CSARAPGGGNQPQHF. The CDR3 coding sequence is TGCAGTGCTAGAGCCCCCGGCGGAGGTAATCAGCCCCAGCATTTT.

This rearrangement joins TRBV11-2 to TRBJ1-1; 12 bases are a match to TRBD1. The CDR3 runs 19 residues. From germline, CDR1 is SGHAT and CDR2 FQNNGV. V was pared by 5 bases and J by 2 bases, with 15 bases of the junction left unmatched. CDR3 nucleotide sequence: TGTGCCAGCAGCAACCCCAGGGACAGGGGGCTCCTTTTTAACACTGAAGCTTTCTTT. It specifies CASSNPRDRGLLFNTEAFF.

The chain couples TRBV12-5 to TRBJ2-2; tentative D call: TRBD2 (7 bases). The CDR3 length is 16 residues. Between the trimmed V and J ends, which lost 2 bases and 3 bases, there was a span of 13 bases. Germline CDR1 reads LGHNT; CDR2 reads FRNRAP. The CDR3: CASGLRQGRDTGELFF. CDR3 bases: TGTGCTAGTGGTTTGCGCCAGGGGAGGGACACCGGGGAGCTGTTTTTT.

This rearrangement joins TRBV5-1 to TRBJ2-7; no firm D call. V lost 1 base, J lost 2 bases, and 10 bases lay in between. Germline values: CDR1 SGHRS, CDR2 YFSETQ. The CDR3 runs 14 residues. CDR3 DNA sequence: TGCGCCAGCAGCTTGAACACAAACCCCTACGAGCAGTACTTC. This encodes CASSLNTNPYEQYF.

V usage is TRBV2 and J usage is TRBJ2-5; D is perhaps TRBD2 (5 bases). CDR1 is SNHLY, CDR2 FYNNEI, per germline. The CDR3 spans 13 residues. The V end lost 3 bases, the J end lost 4 bases, and 9 bases lay between the germline ends. Here the CDR3 reads CASSDSGRETQYF. The CDR3 DNA reads as TGTGCCAGCAGTGACTCGGGAAGAGAGACCCAGTACTTC.

The rearrangement joins TRBV5-1 to TRBJ2-1, with a tentative D call TRBD2 (6 bases). Trimming left V 4 bases short and J 8 bases short, with 19 bases between. Germline V lookup: CDR1 SGHRS, CDR2 YFSETQ. The CDR3 has 15 amino acids. Here the CDR3 DNA reads TGCGCCAGCAGCCCTCAGATAGGGGAGGACGATGAGCAGTTCTTC. It translates to CASSPQIGEDDEQFF.

This clonotype came up a few times. The chain employs TRBV20-1 and TRBJ2-1; no reliable D call. The CDR3 loop spans 15 amino acids. Per the germline V gene, CDR1 is DFQATT and CDR2 is SNEGSKA (reference sequence). The V end was cut by 5 bases, the J end by 0 bases, with 14 bases between. This chain's CDR3 is CSAGFLPSSYNEQFF. DNA for the CDR3: TGCAGTGCTGGGTTTTTACCCTCCTCCTACAATGAGCAGTTCTTC.

This chain uses TRBV5-1 with TRBJ2-7, with 9 bases fitting TRBD2. Germline assignment: CDR1 SGHRS and CDR2 YFSETQ. The V and J ends lost 4 bases and 1 base, in that order; junction bases with no gene match: 9. There are 16 residues in the CDR3. CDR3 nucleotides: TGCGCCAGCAGCCCCAAAACTAGCGGGTCTTCCTACGAGCAGTACTTC. It translates to CASSPKTSGSSYEQYF.

The chain joins TRBV29-1 to TRBJ2-5; TRBD2 matches at 13 bases. The CDR3 loop spans 17 amino acids. The V segment lost 6 bases and the J segment 5 bases; nucleotides outside the gene matches: 15. The V gene's germline CDR1 is SQVTM and CDR2 ANQGSEA. In nucleotides, the CDR3 is TGCAGCGTCACCGGGACTAGCGGGGCCTTGGGTCTGGAGACCCAGTACTTC. Translated, it gives CSVTGTSGALGLETQYF.

The rearrangement uses TRBV7-2 and TRBJ1-2; a weak D match, TRBD1 (6 bases). The CDR3 length is 15 residues. Germline V gene data show CDR1 as SGHTA and CDR2 as FQGNSA. V was cut by 5 bases and J by 3 bases, with 16 bases left in between. The CDR3 is CASSRDQGIDYGYTF. The CDR3 coding sequence is TGTGCCAGCAGCCGAGACCAGGGGATTGACTATGGCTACACCTTC.

This clonotype was detected a few times. The chain employs TRBV12-3 or TRBV12-4 and TRBJ2-3; tentative D call: TRBD2 (6 bases). The CDR3 is 14 residues long. Trimming removed 6 bases at V and 5 bases at J, with 15 bases between. The DNA for the CDR3 is TGTGCCAGCAGACGGGGCCCCGGGGGAGATACGCAGTATTTT. It specifies CASRRGPGGDTQYF.

Comment on this clonotype: At one boundary the junction diverges from the germline segment, which might be a read error. The J gene is TRBJ2-1, the V gene TRBV5-6, with D perhaps TRBD1 (6 bases). Looked up from germline, CDR1 is SGHDT and CDR2 is YYEEEE. This CDR3 has 14 amino acids. The CDR3 region has the DNA TGTGTCAGCACCAACAGGGTAACCTACAATGAGCAGTTCTTC. It yields the protein CVSTNRVTYNEQFF.

This clonotype turned up a few times. The chain combines TRBV7-9 with TRBJ2-7; 9 bases map to TRBD2. This CDR3 has 15 residues. The germline V gene encodes CDR1 SEHNR and CDR2 FQNEAQ (reference sequence). V was pared by 1 base and J by 6 bases, with 7 bases of the junction left unmatched. CDR3 protein: CASSLEGSGGVEQYF. CDR3 coding DNA: TGTGCCAGCAGCTTAGAGGGTAGCGGGGGTGTCGAGCAGTACTTC.

The V gene is TRBV12-3 or TRBV12-4, the J gene TRBJ1-5, with no clear D. The CDR3 loop spans 13 amino acids. V lost 5 bases, J lost 4 bases, and 9 bases lay in between. The CDR3 DNA follows: TGTGCCAGCAGTCCAACACGGAATCAGCCCCAGCATTTT. Translated, it gives CASSPTRNQPQHF.

Concerning this clonotype: One base away lies a much larger clone, so this may be a sequencing read error. CDR3 loop: CASSSPESGRLDTQYF. Here the CDR3 DNA reads TGTGCCAGCAGCTCCCCCGAAAGTGGGAGGCTAGATACGCAGTATTTT. This chain uses TRBV7-2 with TRBJ2-3, with D tentatively TRBD2 (6 bases). The length of the CDR3 is 16 residues. The ends were cut back, 4 bases at V and 5 bases at J, with 19 bases in the middle. Germline V gene data show CDR1 as SGHTA and CDR2 as FQGNSA.

The chain has TRBV20-1 and TRBJ1-5; D may be TRBD1 (5 bases). Trimming stripped 3 bases from V and 3 bases from J, with 15 bases between. Germline lookup yields CDR1 DFQATT and CDR2 SNEGSKA (reference sequence). CDR3 size: 15 residues. CDR3 in amino acids: CSASPGQGFNQPQHF. Written as DNA, the CDR3 is TGCAGTGCTAGCCCAGGGCAGGGCTTCAATCAGCCCCAGCATTTT.

The gene calls are TRBV21-1 and TRBJ2-3; the D segment call TRBD2 is taken from the table without a DNA check. TRBV21-1 is marked as a pseudogene. The CDR3 is made up of 16 amino acids. The CDR3: CASSSRGGVITDTQYF. The CDR3 DNA is TGTGCCAGCAGCTCCCGTGGAGGGGTCATCACAGATACGCAGTATTTT.

CDR3 region: CASSLTLSRGYTF. CDR3 nucleotide sequence: TGTGCCAGCAGTCTGACATTATCGAGAGGCTACACCTTC. The J gene is TRBJ1-2, the V gene TRBV6-2 or TRBV6-3; D is unresolved. This CDR3 comprises 13 residues. In germline, CDR1 is MNHEY, CDR2 SVGEGT. Trimming cost V 5 bases and J 8 bases, with 15 bases left between them.

V usage is TRBV4-3 and J usage is TRBJ1-4; 7 nucleotides match TRBD1. CDR1 is LGHNA, CDR2 YSLEER, per germline. V was clipped by 1 base and J by 3 bases; unmatched bases: 20. The CDR3 has 21 amino acids. In nucleotides, the CDR3 is TGCGCCAGCAGCCAAGCACCCTACGCGCCCGCGACAGGGCGTCCTAATGAAAAACTGTTTTTT. Amino acids: CASSQAPYAPATGRPNEKLFF.

The chain carries TRBV20-1 and TRBJ1-3; D is possibly TRBD1 (5 bases). The CDR3 has 15 amino acids. In germline, CDR1 is DFQATT, CDR2 SNEGSKA (reference sequence). The V end was cut by 0 bases, the J end by 3 bases, with 12 bases between. The CDR3 bases are TGCAGTGCTAGAGATACGAGGGGTGGTGGAAACACCATATATTTT. It translates to CSARDTRGGGNTIYF.

The CDR3 nucleotides read TGTGCCACCCTAGGGGGAGTGAACACTGAAGCTTTCTTT. As protein: CATLGGVNTEAFF. V gene TRBV2 combines with J gene TRBJ1-1; D is perhaps TRBD1 (6 bases). The germline V gene has CDR1 SNHLY and CDR2 FYNNEI. V lost 10 bases and J lost 0, with 12 bases in between. This CDR3 has 13 residues.

This clonotype was counted between two and nine times. The V and J genes are TRBV12-3 or TRBV12-4 and TRBJ2-1; possible D gene TRBD1, 6 bases. V lost 2 bases and J lost 3, with 14 bases in between. The CDR3 contains 16 residues. Written as DNA, the CDR3 is TGTGCCAGCAGTTTAAGTAAAGGGACAAGCTACAATGAGCAGTTCTTC. It yields the protein CASSLSKGTSYNEQFF.

V gene TRBV6-2 or TRBV6-3 combines with J gene TRBJ1-4; D is possibly TRBD1 (6 bases). CDR3 length: 15 residues. CDR1 and CDR2 (germline): MNHEY, SVGEGT. The germline V and J ends were trimmed by 2 bases and 5 bases, with 12 bases remaining between them. The CDR3 DNA reads TGTGCCAGCAGTTACACGGACAGTGCCAATGAAAAACTGTTTTTT. Protein: CASSYTDSANEKLFF.

The rearrangement links TRBV27 to TRBJ1-5; 7 nucleotides match TRBD1. From germline, CDR1 is MNHEY and CDR2 SMNVEV (reference sequence). The CDR3 runs 13 residues. J gave up 6 bases and V 6 bases, and 5 bases lay outside the gene matches. The CDR3 loop is CASSDRVAQPQHF. The DNA of the CDR3 is TGTGCCAGCAGCGACAGGGTGGCTCAGCCCCAGCATTTT.

This rearrangement joins TRBV10-3 to TRBJ1-2, with TRBD1 matching over 8 bases. J was trimmed by 7 bases and V by 9 bases; bases with no gene match: 7. The V gene's germline CDR1 is ENHRY and CDR2 SYGVKD. This CDR3 has 12 amino acids. CDR3 DNA: TGTGCCATGACTGACACAGGGGGTGGCTACACCTTC. Encoded protein: CAMTDTGGGYTF.

The rearrangement uses TRBV14 and TRBJ2-5; D is unresolved. Trimming removed 0 bases from V and 4 bases from J, with 15 bases in between. The CDR3 runs to 16 residues. The germline CDR1 and CDR2 sequences are SGHDN and FVKESK. This CDR3 reads CASSQDRPPYRETQYF. DNA of the CDR3: TGTGCCAGCAGCCAAGATCGGCCCCCCTACCGAGAGACCCAGTACTTC.

The chain is built from TRBV7-2 and TRBJ2-1; TRBD2 might be the D (6 bases). Germline CDR1 is SGHTA and CDR2 is FQGNSA. V shed 5 bases and J shed 4 bases, with 15 bases lying between them. CDR3 length: 15 residues. In DNA form, the CDR3 reads TGTGCCAGCAGCCCCGGGGGATCCCTTTACAATGAGCAGTTCTTC. Protein sequence: CASSPGGSLYNEQFF.

The sample holds a few counts of this clonotype. The chain carries TRBV6-2 or TRBV6-3 and TRBJ1-5; perhaps TRBD1 as D (6 bases). The V end was cut by 5 bases, the J end by 3 bases, with 17 bases between. Germline-derived CDR1 and CDR2 are MNHEY and SVGEGT. This CDR3 comprises 16 residues. The CDR3 region is CASSDYREGYNQPQHF. The CDR3 coding sequence is TGTGCCAGCAGTGATTACAGGGAGGGCTACAATCAGCCCCAGCATTTT.

The chain recombines TRBV6-1 with TRBJ2-1, with D unclear. Germline V gene lookup returns CDR1 MNHNS and CDR2 SASEGT. CDR3 length equals 13 residues. The DNA for the CDR3 is TGTACCACCCTTGATACGATCGGTAATGAGCAGTTCTTC. Encoded protein: CTTLDTIGNEQFF.

This clonotype was seen a few times. V is TRBV11-2 and J is TRBJ2-4; a weak D match, TRBD1 (5 bases). CDR1 and CDR2 (germline): SGHAT, FQNNGV. The CDR3 has 16 amino acids. V dropped 4 bases and J dropped 3 bases, with 16 bases sitting between them. The chain's CDR3 is CASSSINRNSKNIQYF. In nucleotides, the CDR3 is TGTGCCAGCAGCTCTATAAACAGGAATAGCAAAAACATTCAGTACTTC.